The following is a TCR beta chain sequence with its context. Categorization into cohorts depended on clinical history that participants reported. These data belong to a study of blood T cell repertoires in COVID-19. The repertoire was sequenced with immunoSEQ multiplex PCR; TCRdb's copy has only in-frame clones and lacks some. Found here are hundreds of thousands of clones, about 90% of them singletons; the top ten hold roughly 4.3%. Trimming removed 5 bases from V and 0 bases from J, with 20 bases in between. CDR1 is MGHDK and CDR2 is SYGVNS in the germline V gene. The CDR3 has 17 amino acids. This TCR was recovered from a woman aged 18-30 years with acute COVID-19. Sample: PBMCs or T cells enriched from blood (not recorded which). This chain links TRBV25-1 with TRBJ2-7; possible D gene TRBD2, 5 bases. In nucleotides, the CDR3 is TGTGCCAGCAGTCGGGCCAGCGGTCGGGCTTACTCCTACGAGCAGTACTTC. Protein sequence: CASSRASGRAYSYEQYF.